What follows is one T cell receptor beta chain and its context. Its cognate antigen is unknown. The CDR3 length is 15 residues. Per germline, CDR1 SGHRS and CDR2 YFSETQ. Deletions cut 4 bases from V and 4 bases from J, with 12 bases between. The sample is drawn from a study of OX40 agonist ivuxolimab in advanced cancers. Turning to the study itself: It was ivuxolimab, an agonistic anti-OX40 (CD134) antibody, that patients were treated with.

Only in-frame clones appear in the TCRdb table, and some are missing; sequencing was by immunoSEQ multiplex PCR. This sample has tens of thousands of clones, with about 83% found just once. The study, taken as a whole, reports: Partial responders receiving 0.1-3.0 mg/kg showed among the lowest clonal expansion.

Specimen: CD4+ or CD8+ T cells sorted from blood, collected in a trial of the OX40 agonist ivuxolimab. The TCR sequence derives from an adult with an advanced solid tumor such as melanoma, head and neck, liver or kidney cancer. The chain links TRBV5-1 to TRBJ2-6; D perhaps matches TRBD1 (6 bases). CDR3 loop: CASSEYRDGANVLTF. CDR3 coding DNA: TGCGCCAGCAGCGAATACAGGGACGGGGCCAACGTCCTGACTTTC.